This T cell receptor beta chain was captured by sequencing in a study of T cell changes during pregnancy in multiple sclerosis. The CDR3 covers 15 residues. The junction had 7 bases not matched to a gene; V was cut back by 5 bases and J by 3 bases. Germline assignment: CDR1 SGHAT and CDR2 FQNNGV. Clones were sequenced by immunoSEQ multiplex PCR, and TCRdb holds only the in-frame ones, with some missing. Counted here are about 19,000 clones, roughly 85% occurring once; the ten biggest clones make up 5.8%. This clonotype was sampled from a female donor in good health, enrolled as a control in a pregnancy study. The source was CD8+ T cells from peripheral blood mononuclear cells, collected in the third trimester of pregnancy. This rearrangement joins TRBV11-2 to TRBJ2-7, with TRBD2 identical over 10 bases. This chain's CDR3 is CASSLGTSEFYEQYF. CDR3 in DNA: TGTGCCAGCAGCCTCGGGACTAGCGAGTTCTACGAGCAGTACTTC. The whole variable domain, remainder taken from reference TRBV11-2 and TRBJ2-7, is EAGVAQSPRYKIIEKRQSVAFWCNPISGHATLYWYQQILGQGPKLLIQFQNNGVVDDSQLPKDRFSAERLKGVDSTLKIQPAKLEDSAVYLCASSLGTSEFYEQYFGPGTRLTVT.